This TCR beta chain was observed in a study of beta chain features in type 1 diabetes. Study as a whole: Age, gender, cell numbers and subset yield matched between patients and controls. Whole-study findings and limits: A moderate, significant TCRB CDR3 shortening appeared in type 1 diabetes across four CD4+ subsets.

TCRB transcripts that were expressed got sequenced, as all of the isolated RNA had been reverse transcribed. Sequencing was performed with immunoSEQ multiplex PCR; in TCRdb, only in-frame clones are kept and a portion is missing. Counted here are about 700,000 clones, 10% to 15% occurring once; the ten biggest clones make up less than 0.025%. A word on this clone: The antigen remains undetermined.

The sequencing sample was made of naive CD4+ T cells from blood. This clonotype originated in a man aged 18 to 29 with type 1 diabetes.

CDR3 nucleotide sequence: TGTGCCAGCAGCTTATTCGGACAGTCCACCTACAATGAGCAGTTCTTC. It is translated as CASSLFGQSTYNEQFF. The chain recombines TRBV5-6 with TRBJ2-1, with D possibly being TRBD1 (6 bases). This CDR3 region has 16 residues. V lost 2 bases and J 2 bases, leaving 14 bases between the germline ends. CDR1 is SGHDT and CDR2 is YYEEEE in the germline V gene.